This T cell receptor (beta chain) is drawn from a study of response to subunit inactivated influenza vaccine. Findings of the study overall: Researchers suggested that each seasonal influenza vaccination recruits few new T cells.

In TCRdb, the RT-PCR reads were re-called with MiXCR into one record per CDR3 protein. The repertoire includes around 580,000 distinct CDR3 sequences, approximately 15% of them detected once, and 11% sits in the top ten. Trimming took 0 bases from V and 7 from J, leaving 13 bases between them. Per germline, CDR1 DFQATT and CDR2 SNEGSKA (reference sequence). The CDR3 is 15 amino acids. Regarding this clonotype: Its antigen is not known.

The receptor was derived from a man aged 45-65 years who received an inactivated influenza vaccine. The sequences come from PBMCs from blood, collected 11 to 12 days after vaccination. V and J are TRBV20-1 and TRBJ1-6; D not certain. The CDR3 nucleotides are TGCAGTGCTAGAGATTACGGGGTTGGGAATTCACCCCTCCACTTT. It yields the protein CSARDYGVGNSPLHF.